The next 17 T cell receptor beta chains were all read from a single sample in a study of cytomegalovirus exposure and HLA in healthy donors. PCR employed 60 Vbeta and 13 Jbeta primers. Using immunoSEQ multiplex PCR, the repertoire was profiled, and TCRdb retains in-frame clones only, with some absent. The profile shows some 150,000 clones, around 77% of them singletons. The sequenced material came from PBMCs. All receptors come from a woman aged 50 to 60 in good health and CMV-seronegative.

The CDR3 coding sequence is TGTGCCAGCAGTGGGGGGACAGGGACCACAACTAATGAAAAACTGTTTTTT. It codes for CASSGGTGTTTNEKLFF. The chain carries TRBV28 and TRBJ1-4, with 9 bases aligning to TRBD1. Germline V gene sequence: CDR1 MDHEN, CDR2 SYDVKM. The CDR3 has 17 residues. Trimming at V came to 5 bases and at J to 0 bases, leaving 7 bases not matched to a gene.

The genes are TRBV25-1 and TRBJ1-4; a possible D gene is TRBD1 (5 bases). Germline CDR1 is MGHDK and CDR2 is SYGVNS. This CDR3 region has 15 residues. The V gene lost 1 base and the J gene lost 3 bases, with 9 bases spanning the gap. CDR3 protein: CASSEFTGPNEKLFF. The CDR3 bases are TGTGCCAGCAGTGAATTTACAGGCCCTAATGAAAAACTGTTTTTT.

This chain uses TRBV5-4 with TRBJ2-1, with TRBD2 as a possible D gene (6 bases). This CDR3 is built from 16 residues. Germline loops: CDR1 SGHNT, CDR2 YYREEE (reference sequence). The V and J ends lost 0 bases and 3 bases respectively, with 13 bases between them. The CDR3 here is CASSLARGVIYNEQFF. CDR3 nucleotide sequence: TGTGCCAGCAGCTTGGCCCGCGGGGTGATCTACAATGAGCAGTTCTTC.

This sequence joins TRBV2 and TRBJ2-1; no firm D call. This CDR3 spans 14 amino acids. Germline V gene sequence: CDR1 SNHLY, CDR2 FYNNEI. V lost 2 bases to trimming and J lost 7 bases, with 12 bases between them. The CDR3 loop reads CASSEISLSNEQFF. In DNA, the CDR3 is TGTGCCAGCAGTGAAATTAGCTTGAGTAATGAGCAGTTCTTC. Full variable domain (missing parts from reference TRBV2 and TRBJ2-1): EPEVTQTPSHQVTQMGQEVILRCVPISNHLYFYWYRQILGQKVEFLVSFYNNEISEKSEIFDDQFSVERPDGSNFTLKIRSTKLEDSAMYFCASSEISLSNEQFFGPGTRLTVL.

CDR3 sequence (DNA): TGTGCCAGCAGCAGGGCAGGGGATCAGCCCCAGCATTTT. It specifies CASSRAGDQPQHF. The rearrangement links TRBV7-9 to TRBJ1-5, with TRBD1 as a possible D gene (6 bases). V was trimmed by 5 bases and J by 5 bases, leaving 10 bases between them. CDR1 and CDR2 from the germline V gene are SEHNR and FQNEAQ (reference sequence). This CDR3 has 13 amino acids.

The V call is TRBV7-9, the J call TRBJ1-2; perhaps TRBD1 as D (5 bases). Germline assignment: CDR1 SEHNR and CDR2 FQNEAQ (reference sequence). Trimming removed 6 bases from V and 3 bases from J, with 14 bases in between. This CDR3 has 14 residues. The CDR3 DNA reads TGTGCCAGCAGGTTGACAGACCTCGACTATGGCTACACCTTC. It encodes CASRLTDLDYGYTF. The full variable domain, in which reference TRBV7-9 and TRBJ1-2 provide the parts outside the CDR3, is DTGVSQNPRHKITKRGQNVTFRCDPISEHNRLYWYRQTLGQGPEFLTYFQNEAQLEKSRLLSDRFSAERPKGSFSTLEIQRTEQGDSAMYLCASRLTDLDYGYTFGSGTRLTVV.

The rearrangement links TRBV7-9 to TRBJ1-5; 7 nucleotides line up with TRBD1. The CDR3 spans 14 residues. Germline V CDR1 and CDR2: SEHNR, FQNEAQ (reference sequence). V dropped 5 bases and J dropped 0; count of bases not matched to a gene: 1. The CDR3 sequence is CASSRDSSNQPQHF. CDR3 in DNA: TGTGCCAGCAGCCGGGACAGTAGCAATCAGCCCCAGCATTTT.

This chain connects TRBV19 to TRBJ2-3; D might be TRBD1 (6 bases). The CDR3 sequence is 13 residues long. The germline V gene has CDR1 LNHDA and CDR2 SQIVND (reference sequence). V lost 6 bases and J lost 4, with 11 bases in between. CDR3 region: CASRYRVADTQYF. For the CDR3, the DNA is TGTGCCAGTAGGTACAGGGTGGCAGATACGCAGTATTTT. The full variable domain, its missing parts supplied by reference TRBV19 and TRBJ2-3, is DGGITQSPKYLFRKEGQNVTLSCEQNLNHDAMYWYRQDPGQGLRLIYYSQIVNDFQKGDIAEGYSVSREKKESFPLTVTSAQKNPTAFYLCASRYRVADTQYFGPGTRLTVL.

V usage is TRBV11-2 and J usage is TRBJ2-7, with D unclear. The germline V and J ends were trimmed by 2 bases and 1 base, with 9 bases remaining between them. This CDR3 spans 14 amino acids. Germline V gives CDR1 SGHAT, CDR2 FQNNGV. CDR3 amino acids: CASSLRIRSYEQYF. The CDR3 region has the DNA TGTGCCAGCAGCTTACGAATCAGGTCCTACGAGCAGTACTTC.

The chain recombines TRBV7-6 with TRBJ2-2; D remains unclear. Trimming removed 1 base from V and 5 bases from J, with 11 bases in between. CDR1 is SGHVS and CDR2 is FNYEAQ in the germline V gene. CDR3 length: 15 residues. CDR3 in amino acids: CASSLGGQLTGELFF. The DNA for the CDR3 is TGTGCCAGCAGCTTAGGAGGCCAGCTTACCGGGGAGCTGTTTTTT.

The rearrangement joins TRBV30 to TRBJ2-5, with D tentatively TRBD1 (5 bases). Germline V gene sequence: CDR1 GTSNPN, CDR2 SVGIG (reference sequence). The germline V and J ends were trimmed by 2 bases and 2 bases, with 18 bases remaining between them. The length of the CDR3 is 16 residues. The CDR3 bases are TGTGCCTGGAGTCTCCTGAGCAGGGCTATGCAAGAGACCCAGTACTTC. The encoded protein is CAWSLLSRAMQETQYF.

This chain's CDR3 is CAISERQGTGELFF. CDR3 DNA: TGTGCCATCAGTGAAAGACAGGGCACCGGGGAGCTGTTTTTT. The chain joins TRBV10-3 to TRBJ2-2, with 7 positions matching TRBD1. Germline loops: CDR1 ENHRY, CDR2 SYGVKD. This CDR3 spans 14 amino acids. The junction had 2 bases not matched to a gene; V was cut back by 3 bases and J by 4 bases.

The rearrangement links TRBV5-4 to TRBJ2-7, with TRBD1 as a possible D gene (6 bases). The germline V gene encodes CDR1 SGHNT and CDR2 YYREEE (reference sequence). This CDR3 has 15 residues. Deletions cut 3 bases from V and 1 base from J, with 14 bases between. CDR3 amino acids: CASSSWTVPSYEQYF. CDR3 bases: TGTGCCAGCAGCTCCTGGACAGTCCCGTCCTACGAGCAGTACTTC.

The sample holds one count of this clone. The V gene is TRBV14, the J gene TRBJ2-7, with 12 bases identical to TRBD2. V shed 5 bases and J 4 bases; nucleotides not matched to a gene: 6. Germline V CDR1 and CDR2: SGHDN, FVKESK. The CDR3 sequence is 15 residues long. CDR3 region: CASSTLAGGRYEQYF. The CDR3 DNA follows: TGTGCCAGCAGCACTCTAGCGGGGGGGCGGTACGAGCAGTACTTC.

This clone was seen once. CDR3 residues: CASRTGQDDYEQYF. The CDR3 DNA reads TGTGCCAGCAGAACAGGACAGGACGACTACGAGCAGTACTTC. The chain joins TRBV6-1 to TRBJ2-7; 7 nucleotides line up with TRBD1. Germline CDR1 MNHNS, CDR2 SASEGT. V was pared by 6 bases and J by 3 bases, with 8 bases of the junction left unmatched. This CDR3 region has 14 residues.

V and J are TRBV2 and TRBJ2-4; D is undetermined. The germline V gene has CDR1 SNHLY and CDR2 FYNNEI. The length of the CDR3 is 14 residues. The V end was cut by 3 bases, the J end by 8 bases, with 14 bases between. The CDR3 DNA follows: TGTGCCAGCAGTGAGAATCCGACACTGGACATTCAGTACTTC. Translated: CASSENPTLDIQYF.

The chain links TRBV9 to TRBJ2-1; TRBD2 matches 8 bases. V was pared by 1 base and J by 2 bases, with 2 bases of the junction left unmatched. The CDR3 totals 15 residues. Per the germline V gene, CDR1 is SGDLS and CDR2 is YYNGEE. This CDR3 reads CASSVSGGTYNEQFF. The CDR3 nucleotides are TGTGCCAGCAGCGTAAGCGGGGGAACCTACAATGAGCAGTTCTTC.